Listed below are T cell receptor beta chains from one sample, sequenced in a study of blood T cells in healthy people across ages. Via MiXCR, TCRdb re-called the 5' RACE reads, giving one row per CDR3 protein. Of fewer than 1,200,000 distinct CDR3 sequences listed, under 30% are singletons. These data were also reused for a study on T cells of mothers and their children.

Sequences were obtained from blood. Receptors originate from a girl aged 2-10 years in good health. Both conserved end residues are trimmed from each CDR3. Each record gives: V gene, D gene, CDR3 protein. D genes are given only for firm matches.

v_gene: TRBV15; d_gene: NA; CDR3aa: ATSAQIQGFYGYT
v_gene: TRBV12-3/TRBV12-4; d_gene: TRBD2; CDR3aa: ASSISGGHYNEQF
v_gene: TRBV20-1; d_gene: TRBD1; CDR3aa: SARAGTGEVEQF
v_gene: TRBV29-1; d_gene: NA; CDR3aa: SVEDPPYSYEQY
v_gene: TRBV21-1; d_gene: NA; CDR3aa: ATRQGRSVEAF
v_gene: TRBV7-3; d_gene: TRBD2; CDR3aa: ASGLAGGSGTDTQY
v_gene: TRBV10-3; d_gene: NA; CDR3aa: AISEPLGTQY
v_gene: TRBV13; d_gene: NA; CDR3aa: ASSLGRMRENTIY
v_gene: TRBV7-2; d_gene: TRBD1; CDR3aa: ASSPEDRGNQPQH
v_gene: TRBV28; d_gene: NA; CDR3aa: ASSLPVNTGELF
v_gene: TRBV5-1; d_gene: NA; CDR3aa: ASSVNGEGELF
v_gene: TRBV20-1; d_gene: NA; CDR3aa: SAQTGSPVEQY
v_gene: TRBV6-5; d_gene: NA; CDR3aa: ASRSGKGLEQY
v_gene: TRBV4-1; d_gene: TRBD1; CDR3aa: ASSPTTGVETQY
v_gene: TRBV12-3/TRBV12-4; d_gene: NA; CDR3aa: ASSLAWDFGGIGADTQY
v_gene: TRBV28; d_gene: NA; CDR3aa: ASSYKTNYGYT
v_gene: TRBV28; d_gene: TRBD1; CDR3aa: ASSSLYRGAYEQY
v_gene: TRBV7-2; d_gene: NA; CDR3aa: AGSLEQRTQY
v_gene: TRBV27; d_gene: NA; CDR3aa: ASSSGRYGTEAF
v_gene: TRBV5-4; d_gene: TRBD2; CDR3aa: ASSHLGTSGGFEQF
v_gene: TRBV10-3; d_gene: NA; CDR3aa: AISFWEGAEQF
v_gene: TRBV5-1; d_gene: NA; CDR3aa: ASSLATASYEQY